This paragraph covers one TCR beta chain sequence. Its antigen remains unidentified. The data derive from a study of T-cell memory formation after mild COVID-19. V lost 4 bases to trimming and J lost 3 bases, with 13 bases between them. This CDR3 comprises 14 residues. Looked up from germline, CDR1 is MNHEY and CDR2 is SVGEGT. Study-wide results and caveats: CM and EM subsets held most contracting CD4+ clones; EMRA held CD8+ ones.

In TCRdb, the 5' RACE reads were re-called with MiXCR into one record per CDR3 protein. Altogether about 340,000 distinct CDR3 sequences are present, over 10% being singletons, with the ten largest covering about a fifth. The sequence was collected from a man aged 18 to 29 who had mild COVID-19 (a few samples of this study predate the infection). Cell type and time point are not known. The chain couples TRBV6-2 or TRBV6-3 to TRBJ2-7; the D gene is possibly TRBD1 (6 bases). Specimen: PBMCs or a T cell subset sorted from them (not recorded which). The CDR3 here is CASSLYRAFYEQYF. The CDR3 region has the DNA TGTGCCAGCAGTTTATACAGGGCTTTCTACGAGCAGTACTTC.